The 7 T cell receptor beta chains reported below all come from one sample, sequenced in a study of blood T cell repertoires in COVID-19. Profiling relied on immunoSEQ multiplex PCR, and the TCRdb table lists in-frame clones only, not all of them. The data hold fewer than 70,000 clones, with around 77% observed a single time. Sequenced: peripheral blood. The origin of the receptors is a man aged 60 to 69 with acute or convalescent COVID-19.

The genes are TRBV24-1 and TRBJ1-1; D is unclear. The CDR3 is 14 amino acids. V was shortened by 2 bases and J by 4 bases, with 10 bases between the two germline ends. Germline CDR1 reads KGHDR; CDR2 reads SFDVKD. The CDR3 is CATSDSGWGTEAFF. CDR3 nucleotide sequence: TGTGCCACCAGTGATTCGGGGTGGGGCACTGAAGCTTTCTTT.

In DNA form, the CDR3 reads TGTGCCAGTAGGGGGACAGGGAGACCACCCCTCCACTTT. Translated, it gives CASRGTGRPPLHF. The V and J genes are TRBV19 and TRBJ1-6; 9 nucleotides agree with TRBD1. This CDR3 contains 13 residues. Germline V lookup: CDR1 LNHDA, CDR2 SQIVND (reference sequence). The junction had 5 bases not matched to a gene; V was cut back by 6 bases and J by 11 bases.

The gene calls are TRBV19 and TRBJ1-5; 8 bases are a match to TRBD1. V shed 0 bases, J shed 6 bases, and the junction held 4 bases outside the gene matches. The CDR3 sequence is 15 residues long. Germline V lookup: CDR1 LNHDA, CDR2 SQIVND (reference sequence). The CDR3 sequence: CASSIDIQGGQPQHF. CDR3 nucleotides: TGTGCCAGTAGTATAGACATACAGGGGGGTCAGCCCCAGCATTTT.

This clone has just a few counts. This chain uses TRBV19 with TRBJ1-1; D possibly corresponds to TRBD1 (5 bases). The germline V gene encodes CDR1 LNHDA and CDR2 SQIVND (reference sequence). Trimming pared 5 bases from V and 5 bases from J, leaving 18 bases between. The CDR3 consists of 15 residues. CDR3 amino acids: CASSPLSGGRTEAFF. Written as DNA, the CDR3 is TGTGCCAGTAGTCCCCTTTCGGGGGGTAGGACTGAAGCTTTCTTT.

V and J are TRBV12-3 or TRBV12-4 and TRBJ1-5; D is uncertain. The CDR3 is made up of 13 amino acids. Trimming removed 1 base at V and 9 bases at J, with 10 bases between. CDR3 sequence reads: CASSLGLSRPQHF. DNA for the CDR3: TGTGCCAGCAGTTTAGGACTATCACGGCCCCAGCATTTT.

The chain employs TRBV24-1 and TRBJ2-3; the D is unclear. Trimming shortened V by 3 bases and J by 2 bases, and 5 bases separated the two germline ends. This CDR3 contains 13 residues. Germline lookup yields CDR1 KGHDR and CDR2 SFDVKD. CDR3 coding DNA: TGTGCCACCAGTGATCCCCTCACAGATACGCAGTATTTT. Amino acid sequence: CATSDPLTDTQYF.

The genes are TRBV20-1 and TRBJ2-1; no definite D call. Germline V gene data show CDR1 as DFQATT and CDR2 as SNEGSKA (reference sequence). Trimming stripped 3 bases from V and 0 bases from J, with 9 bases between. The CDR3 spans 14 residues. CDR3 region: CSASVRSSYNEQFF. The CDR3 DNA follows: TGCAGTGCTAGTGTTCGCAGCTCCTACAATGAGCAGTTCTTC.